This T cell receptor beta chain was identified during a study of CD8+ T cells in alopecia areata. As concerns this clone: Its antigen is currently unknown.

Extraction of RNA preceded its reverse transcription into cDNA, which served as the sequencing template. Assay: immunoSEQ multiplex PCR; the TCRdb copy retains only in-frame clones and omits some. This table holds about 200,000 clones, roughly three fifths found once. CDR3 length: 13 amino acids. Looked up from germline, CDR1 is MNHEY and CDR2 is SVGAGI. Unmatched junction bases numbered 4, after V lost 2 bases and J lost 7 bases. Study-wide results and caveats: The study also sequences resident alphabeta T cells of normal skin in scalp samples.

Cell sorting on a FACSAria was used to separate CD4+ and CD8+ T cells from the PBMCs. This sequence originates from a human donor in good health. Sequenced input: CD8+ T cells sorted from blood. V gene TRBV6-5 combines with J gene TRBJ2-7, with 8 bases matching TRBD1. CDR3 DNA sequence: TGTGCCAGCAGTTACGGACAGGGATTAGAGCAGTACTTC. Translation: CASSYGQGLEQYF.